Listed here is a single TCR beta chain. This specimen belongs to a study of T cell changes during pregnancy in multiple sclerosis. Germline CDR1 SGHAT, CDR2 FQNNGV. With 4 bases clipped from V and 7 bases from J, the junction kept 5 bases outside the gene matches. This CDR3 contains 15 residues. Assay used: immunoSEQ multiplex PCR; TCRdb lists only in-frame clones, some missing. This table holds approximately 31,000 clones, around 90% found once. The specimen comprised CD4+ T cells from peripheral blood mononuclear cells, sampled in the second trimester of pregnancy. This receptor was taken from a female donor in good health, enrolled as a control in a pregnancy study. The chain uses TRBV11-2 and TRBJ2-7; 15 bases agree with TRBD2. CDR3 in DNA: TGTGCCAGCAGCTGGACTAGCGGGAGGGTGGGGGAGCAGTACTTC. This sequence encodes CASSWTSGRVGEQYF.